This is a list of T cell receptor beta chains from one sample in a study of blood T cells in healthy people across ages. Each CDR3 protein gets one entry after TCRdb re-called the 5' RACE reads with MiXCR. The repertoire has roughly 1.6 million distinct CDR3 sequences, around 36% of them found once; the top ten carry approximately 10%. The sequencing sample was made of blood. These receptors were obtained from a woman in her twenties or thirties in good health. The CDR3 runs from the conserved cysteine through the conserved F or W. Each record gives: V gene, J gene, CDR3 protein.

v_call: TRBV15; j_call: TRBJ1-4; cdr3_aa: CATSRAPGRGEKLFF
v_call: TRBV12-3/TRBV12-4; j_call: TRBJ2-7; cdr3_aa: CASSPGRNYEQYF
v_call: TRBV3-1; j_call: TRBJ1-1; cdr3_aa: CASSQGASRMNTEAFF
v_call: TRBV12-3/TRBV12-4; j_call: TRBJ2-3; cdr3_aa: CASSFGSERGADTQYF
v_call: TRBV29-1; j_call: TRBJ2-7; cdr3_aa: CSVRTSGGYSEQYF
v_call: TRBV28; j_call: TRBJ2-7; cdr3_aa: CASNGMGGSGSLYEQYF
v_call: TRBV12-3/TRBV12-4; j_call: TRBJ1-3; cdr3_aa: CASRFQGSGNTIYF
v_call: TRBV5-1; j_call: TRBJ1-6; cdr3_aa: CASSLASLSSYNSPLHF
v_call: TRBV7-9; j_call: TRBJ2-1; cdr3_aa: CASSDKDRVGIDEQFF
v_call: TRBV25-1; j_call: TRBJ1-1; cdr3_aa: CASSELGGLRTEAFF
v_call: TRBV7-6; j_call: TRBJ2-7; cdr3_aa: CASSLLGQGLDEQYF
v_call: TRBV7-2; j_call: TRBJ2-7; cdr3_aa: CASSRTSGGIYEQYF
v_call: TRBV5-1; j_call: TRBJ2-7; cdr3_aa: CASSGGTTYEQYF
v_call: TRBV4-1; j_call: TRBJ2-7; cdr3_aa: CASSHLTEAYEQYF
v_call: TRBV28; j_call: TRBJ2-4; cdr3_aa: CASSSSRQGARNIQYF
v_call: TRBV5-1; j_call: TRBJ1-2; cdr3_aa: CASGPGSYGYTF
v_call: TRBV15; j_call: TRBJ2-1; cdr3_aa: CATSRDPRGTGDNEQFF
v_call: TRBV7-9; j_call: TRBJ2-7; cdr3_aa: CASSLRTGDFHEQYF
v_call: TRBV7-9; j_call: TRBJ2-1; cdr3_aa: CASSTRGGRPEEQFF
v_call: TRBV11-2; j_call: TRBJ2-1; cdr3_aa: CASSPMALAGGLNEQFF
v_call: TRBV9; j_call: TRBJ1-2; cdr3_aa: CASSAGGTRGDYGYTF
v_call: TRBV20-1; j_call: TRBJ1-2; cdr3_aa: CSAILPDQGNYGYTF
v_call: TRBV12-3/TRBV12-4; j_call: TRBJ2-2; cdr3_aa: CASSTGTPTGELFF
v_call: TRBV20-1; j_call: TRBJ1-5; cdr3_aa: CSASWGAKGNQPQHF
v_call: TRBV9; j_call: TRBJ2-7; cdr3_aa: CASSTDVGREQYF
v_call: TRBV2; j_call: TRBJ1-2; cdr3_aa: CASSEGGAVYGYTF
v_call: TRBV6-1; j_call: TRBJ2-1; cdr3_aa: CASSEAGQREQFF
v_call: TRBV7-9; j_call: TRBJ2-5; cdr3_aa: CASSLWASGDGEQYF
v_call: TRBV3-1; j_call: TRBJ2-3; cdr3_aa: CASSPPSASTDTQYF
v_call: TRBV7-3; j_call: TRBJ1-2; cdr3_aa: CASSLLKGSDYTF
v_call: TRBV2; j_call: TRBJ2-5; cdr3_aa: CASGTRGVETQYF
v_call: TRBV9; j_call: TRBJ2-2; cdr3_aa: CASSVEAGELFF